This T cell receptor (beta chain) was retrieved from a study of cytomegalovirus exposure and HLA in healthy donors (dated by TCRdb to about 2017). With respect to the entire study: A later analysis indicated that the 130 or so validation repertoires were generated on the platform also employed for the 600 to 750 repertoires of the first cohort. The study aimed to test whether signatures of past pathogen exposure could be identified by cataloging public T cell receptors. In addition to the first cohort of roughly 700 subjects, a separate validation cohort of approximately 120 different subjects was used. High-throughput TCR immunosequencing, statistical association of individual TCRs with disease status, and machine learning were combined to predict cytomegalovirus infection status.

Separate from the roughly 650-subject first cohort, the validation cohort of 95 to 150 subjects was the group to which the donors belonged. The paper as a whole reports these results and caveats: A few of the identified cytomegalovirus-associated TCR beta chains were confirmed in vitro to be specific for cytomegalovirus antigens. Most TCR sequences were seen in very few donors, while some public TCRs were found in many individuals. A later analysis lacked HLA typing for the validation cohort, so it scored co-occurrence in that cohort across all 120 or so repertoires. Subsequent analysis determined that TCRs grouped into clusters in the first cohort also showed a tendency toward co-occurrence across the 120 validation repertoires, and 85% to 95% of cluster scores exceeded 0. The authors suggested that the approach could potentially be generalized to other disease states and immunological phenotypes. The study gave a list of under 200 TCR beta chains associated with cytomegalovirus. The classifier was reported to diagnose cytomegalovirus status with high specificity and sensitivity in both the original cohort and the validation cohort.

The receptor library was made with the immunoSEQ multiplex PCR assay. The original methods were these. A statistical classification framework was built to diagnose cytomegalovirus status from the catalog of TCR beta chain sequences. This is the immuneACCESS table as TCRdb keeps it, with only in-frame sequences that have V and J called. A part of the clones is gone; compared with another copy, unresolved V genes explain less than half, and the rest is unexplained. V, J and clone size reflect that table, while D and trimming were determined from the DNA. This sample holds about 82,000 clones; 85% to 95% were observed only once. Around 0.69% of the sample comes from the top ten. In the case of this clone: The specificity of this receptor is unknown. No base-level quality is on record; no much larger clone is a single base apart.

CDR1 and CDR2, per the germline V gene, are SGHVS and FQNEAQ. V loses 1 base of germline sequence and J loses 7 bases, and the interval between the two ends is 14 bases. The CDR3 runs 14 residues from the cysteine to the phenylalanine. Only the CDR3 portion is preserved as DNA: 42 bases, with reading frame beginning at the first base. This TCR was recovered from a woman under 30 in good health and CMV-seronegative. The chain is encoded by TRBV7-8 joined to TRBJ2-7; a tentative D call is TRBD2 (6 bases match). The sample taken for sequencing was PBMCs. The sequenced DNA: TGTGCCAGCAGCTTAGTTGGGGGGAACGGGGAGCAGTACTTC. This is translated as CASSLVGGNGEQYF.